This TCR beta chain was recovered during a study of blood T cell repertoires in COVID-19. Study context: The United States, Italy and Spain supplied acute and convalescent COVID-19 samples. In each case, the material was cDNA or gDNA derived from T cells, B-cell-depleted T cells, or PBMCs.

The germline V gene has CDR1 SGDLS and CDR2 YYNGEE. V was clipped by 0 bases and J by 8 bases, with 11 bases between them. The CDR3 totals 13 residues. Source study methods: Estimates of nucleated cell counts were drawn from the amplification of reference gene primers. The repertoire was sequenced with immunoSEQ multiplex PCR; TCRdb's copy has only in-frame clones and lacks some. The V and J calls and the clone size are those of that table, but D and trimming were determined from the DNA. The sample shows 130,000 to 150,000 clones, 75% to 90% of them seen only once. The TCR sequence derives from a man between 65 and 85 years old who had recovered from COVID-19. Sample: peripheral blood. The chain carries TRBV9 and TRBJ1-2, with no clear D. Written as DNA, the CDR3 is TGTGCCAGCAGCGTAGCCGGCGGGCAGGGCTACACCTTC. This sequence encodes CASSVAGGQGYTF. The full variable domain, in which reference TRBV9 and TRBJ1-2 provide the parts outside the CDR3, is DSGVTQTPKHLITATGQRVTLRCSPRSGDLSVYWYQQSLDQGLQFLIQYYNGEERAKGNILERFSAQQFPDLHSELNLSSLELGDSALYFCASSVAGGQGYTFGSGTRLTVV.